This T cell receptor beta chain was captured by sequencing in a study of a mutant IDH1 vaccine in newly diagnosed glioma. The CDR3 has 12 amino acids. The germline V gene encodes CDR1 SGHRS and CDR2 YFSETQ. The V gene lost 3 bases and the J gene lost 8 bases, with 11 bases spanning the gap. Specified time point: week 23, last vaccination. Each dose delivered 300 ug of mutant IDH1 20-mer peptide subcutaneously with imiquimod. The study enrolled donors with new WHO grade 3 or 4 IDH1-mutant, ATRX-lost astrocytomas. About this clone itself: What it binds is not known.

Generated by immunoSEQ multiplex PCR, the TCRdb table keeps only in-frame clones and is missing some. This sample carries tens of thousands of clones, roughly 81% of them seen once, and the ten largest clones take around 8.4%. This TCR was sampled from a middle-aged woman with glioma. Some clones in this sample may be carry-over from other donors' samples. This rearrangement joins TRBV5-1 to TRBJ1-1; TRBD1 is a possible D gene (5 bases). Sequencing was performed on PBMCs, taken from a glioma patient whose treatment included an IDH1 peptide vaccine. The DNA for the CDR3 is TGCGCCAGCAGCTACGGGACCTCGGAAGCTTTCTTT. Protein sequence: CASSYGTSEAFF.